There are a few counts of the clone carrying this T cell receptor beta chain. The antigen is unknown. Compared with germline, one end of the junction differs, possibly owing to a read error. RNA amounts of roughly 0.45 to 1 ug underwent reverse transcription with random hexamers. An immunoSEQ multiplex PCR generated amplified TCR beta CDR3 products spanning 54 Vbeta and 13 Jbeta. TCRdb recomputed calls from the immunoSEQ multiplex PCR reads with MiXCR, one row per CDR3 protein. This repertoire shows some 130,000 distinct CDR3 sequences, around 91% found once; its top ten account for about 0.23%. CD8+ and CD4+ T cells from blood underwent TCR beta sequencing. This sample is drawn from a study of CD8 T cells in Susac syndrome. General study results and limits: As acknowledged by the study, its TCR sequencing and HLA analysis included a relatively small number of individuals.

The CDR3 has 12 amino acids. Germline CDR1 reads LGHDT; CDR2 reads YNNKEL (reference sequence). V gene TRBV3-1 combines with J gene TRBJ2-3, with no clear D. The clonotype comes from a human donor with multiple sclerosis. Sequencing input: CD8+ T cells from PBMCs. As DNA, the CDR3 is TGCGCCAGCAGCCAAGACACAGATACGCAGTATTTT. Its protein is CASSQDTDTQYF.